The clone carrying this T cell receptor (beta chain) has a handful of counts. Its antigen is currently unknown. A single base separates this from a much larger clone, so it may be a read error. TCRbeta libraries were built with three rounds of nested PCR, modified from ARM-PCR. MiXCR, applied by TCRdb to the multiplex PCR reads, yields one record per CDR3 protein. The data hold about 79,000 distinct CDR3 sequences, with over 55% observed a single time. This CDR3 spans 15 amino acids. Per the germline V gene, CDR1 is SEHNR and CDR2 is FQNEAQ (reference sequence). V gave up 6 bases and J gave up 7 bases, with 16 bases separating them. The sample comes from a study of tumor and adjacent non-tumor tissue in lung cancer. For the study at large: Patients were aged about 30 to 76, roughly nine men and roughly five women, stage I to III. Whole-study results and caveats: Top 100 clones took a larger repertoire share in normal lung. Compared with tumor, normal lung showed significantly lower TCR diversity.

No cell sorting was done before RNA was extracted from the tissue. The chain recombines TRBV7-9 with TRBJ1-6; the D is unclear. The source material was lung tumor tissue. The clonotype was recovered from a middle-aged woman with non-small cell lung cancer. The CDR3 bases are TGTGCCAGCAGACTACAGAGGGAAGTAAATTCACCCCTCCACTTT. This sequence encodes CASRLQREVNSPLHF.